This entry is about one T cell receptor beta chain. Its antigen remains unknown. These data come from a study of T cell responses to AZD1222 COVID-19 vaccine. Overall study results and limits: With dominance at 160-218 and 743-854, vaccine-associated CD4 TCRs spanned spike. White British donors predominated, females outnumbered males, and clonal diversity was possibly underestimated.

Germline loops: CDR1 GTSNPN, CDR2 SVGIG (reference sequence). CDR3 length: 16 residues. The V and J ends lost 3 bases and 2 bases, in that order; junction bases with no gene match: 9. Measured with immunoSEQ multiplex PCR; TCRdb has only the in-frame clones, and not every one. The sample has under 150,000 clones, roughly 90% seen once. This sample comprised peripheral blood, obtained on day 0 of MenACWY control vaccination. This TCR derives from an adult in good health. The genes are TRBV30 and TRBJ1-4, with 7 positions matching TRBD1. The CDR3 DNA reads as TGTGCCTGGAGCCTCGGGACAGTGTCTACTAATGAAAAACTGTTTTTT. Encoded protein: CAWSLGTVSTNEKLFF.